A selection of T cell receptor beta chains follows, all from one sample in a study of technical replicates of blood from several donors. Generated by immunoSEQ multiplex PCR, the TCRdb table keeps only in-frame clones and is missing some. Of almost 70,000 clones in the sample, around nine tenths were seen once. Material for sequencing was T cells isolated from PBMCs. The receptors shown here come from a human donor in good health. Both conserved end residues are part of each CDR3. The order of the fields is CDR3 protein, CDR3 DNA, D gene, J gene, V gene, clone size. D genes are given only for firm matches. The size of a clone is reported for some rows only, either as once, few or many, or as a class for expanded clones.

CDR3: CAWSVLAGGTEQFF; DNA: TGTGCCTGGAGTGTGCTAGCGGGAGGAACTGAGCAGTTCTTC; D: TRBD2; J: TRBJ2-1; V: TRBV30; size: .
CDR3: CASSDTPNQPQHF; DNA: TGCGCCAGCAGTGATACTCCAAATCAGCCCCAGCATTTT; D: .; J: TRBJ1-5; V: TRBV10-1; size: .
CDR3: CASRTGPGNTIYF; DNA: TGTGCCAGCAGGACAGGGCCTGGAAACACCATATATTTT; D: TRBD1; J: TRBJ1-3; V: TRBV7-9; size: .
CDR3: CASSTYDRTGAYEQYF; DNA: TGTGCCAGCAGCACCTACGACAGGACAGGAGCCTACGAGCAGTACTTC; D: TRBD1; J: TRBJ2-7; V: TRBV9; size: .
CDR3: CASSQGPTGTGELFF; DNA: TGCGCCAGCAGCCAAGGTCCCACGGGGACCGGGGAGCTGTTTTTT; D: .; J: TRBJ2-2; V: TRBV4-1; size: .
CDR3: CASSQDRTEAFF; DNA: TGCGCCAGCAGCCAAGATAGAACTGAAGCTTTCTTT; D: .; J: TRBJ1-1; V: TRBV4-1; size: .
CDR3: CASSPRQGLGNTEAFF; DNA: TGTGCCAGCAGTCCGAGACAGGGTTTAGGGAACACTGAAGCTTTCTTT; D: TRBD1; J: TRBJ1-1; V: TRBV6-6; size: .
CDR3: CAWSVGVLDTEAFF; DNA: TGTGCCTGGAGTGTAGGGGTTTTGGACACTGAAGCTTTCTTT; D: .; J: TRBJ1-1; V: TRBV30; size: .
CDR3: CSVEDLEFGEQFF; DNA: TGCAGCGTTGAAGATCTGGAGTTCGGTGAGCAGTTCTTC; D: .; J: TRBJ2-1; V: TRBV29-1; size: .
CDR3: CASSKSLNGGTSFFYEQYF; DNA: TGTGCCAGCAGCAAATCCCTTAATGGAGGGACTAGCTTTTTCTACGAGCAGTACTTC; D: .; J: TRBJ2-7; V: TRBV21-1; size: .
CDR3: CASSLKTLQGTDGYTF; DNA: TGTGCCAGCAGCTTAAAGACCTTACAGGGGACGGATGGCTACACCTTC; D: TRBD1; J: TRBJ1-2; V: TRBV7-8; size: .
CDR3: CASSIIGVRGLGYTF; DNA: TGTGCCAGTAGTATTATAGGGGTCAGGGGATTGGGCTACACCTTC; D: .; J: TRBJ1-2; V: TRBV19; size: .
CDR3: CASGLPGTGVTEQFF; DNA: TGTGCTAGTGGTTTGCCGGGGACAGGGGTCACTGAGCAGTTCTTC; D: TRBD1; J: TRBJ2-1; V: TRBV12-5; size: .
CDR3: CASSQDLADSGNTIYF; DNA: TGTGCCAGCAGCCAAGATCTGGCAGACTCTGGAAACACCATATATTTT; D: .; J: TRBJ1-3; V: TRBV4-2; size: once
CDR3: CASSSRTRAYEQYF; DNA: TGTGCCAGTAGTTCGAGGACACGAGCCTACGAGCAGTACTTC; D: .; J: TRBJ2-7; V: TRBV19; size: .
CDR3: CASSIGRGYGYTF; DNA: TGTGCCAGTAGTATAGGCAGGGGGTATGGCTACACCTTC; D: TRBD1; J: TRBJ1-2; V: TRBV19; size: .
CDR3: CASSLAGQRVFDYTF; DNA: TGTGCCAGCAGCCTGGCAGGACAGAGGGTTTTTGACTACACCTTC; D: .; J: TRBJ1-2; V: TRBV5-6; size: .
CDR3: CASRPGQGRGAFF; DNA: TGTGCCAGCAGACCAGGACAGGGGAGGGGCGCTTTCTTT; D: TRBD1; J: TRBJ1-1; V: TRBV6-5; size: .
CDR3: CASSLGAGGYQETQYF; DNA: TGTGCCAGCAGCTTAGGGGCGGGCGGGTACCAAGAGACCCAGTACTTC; D: .; J: TRBJ2-5; V: TRBV11-3; size: .
CDR3: CASSEPSGLAGGPPYNEQFF; DNA: TGCGCCAGCAGTGAGCCCTCGGGACTAGCGGGAGGTCCCCCCTACAATGAGCAGTTCTTC; D: TRBD2; J: TRBJ2-1; V: TRBV10-1; size: .
CDR3: CASSFSETQGMAFF; DNA: TGTGCCAGCAGTTTTAGCGAGACACAGGGGATGGCTTTCTTT; D: TRBD1; J: TRBJ1-1; V: TRBV28; size: .
CDR3: CASSWDSGSSYNEQFF; DNA: TGTGCCAGCAGCTGGGATAGCGGGAGCTCCTACAATGAGCAGTTCTTC; D: TRBD2; J: TRBJ2-1; V: TRBV11-3; size: .
CDR3: CASSRSVNYGYTF; DNA: TGTGCCAGCAGTAGGAGCGTGAACTATGGCTACACCTTC; D: .; J: TRBJ1-2; V: TRBV6-5; size: .
CDR3: CASSGLAVYEQYF; DNA: TGTGCCAGCAGCGGACTAGCGGTCTACGAGCAGTACTTC; D: TRBD2; J: TRBJ2-7; V: TRBV11-2; size: .
CDR3: CASSQASYNEQFF; DNA: TGCGCCAGCAGCCAAGCGTCTTACAATGAGCAGTTCTTC; D: .; J: TRBJ2-1; V: TRBV4-1; size: .
CDR3: CASSLLAGVSYNEQFF; DNA: TGTGCCAGCAGCCTCCTAGCGGGAGTCTCCTACAATGAGCAGTTCTTC; D: TRBD2; J: TRBJ2-1; V: TRBV7-9; size: .
CDR3: CASSQYQGSGELFF; DNA: TGCGCCAGCAGCCAATATCAGGGATCCGGGGAGCTGTTTTTT; D: .; J: TRBJ2-2; V: TRBV4-1; size: .
CDR3: CASSIGSSYEQYF; DNA: TGTGCCAGTAGTATAGGTAGCTCCTACGAGCAGTACTTC; D: .; J: TRBJ2-7; V: TRBV19; size: .
CDR3: CASSQEKLLTGTYGYTF; DNA: TGTGCCAGCAGCCAAGAGAAATTGCTGACAGGGACCTATGGCTACACCTTC; D: TRBD1; J: TRBJ1-2; V: TRBV4-2; size: .
CDR3: CASSSPGGGEASEAFF; DNA: TGTGCCAGCAGCTCCCCCGGGGGAGGAGAGGCCTCTGAAGCTTTCTTT; D: .; J: TRBJ1-1; V: TRBV11-2; size: .